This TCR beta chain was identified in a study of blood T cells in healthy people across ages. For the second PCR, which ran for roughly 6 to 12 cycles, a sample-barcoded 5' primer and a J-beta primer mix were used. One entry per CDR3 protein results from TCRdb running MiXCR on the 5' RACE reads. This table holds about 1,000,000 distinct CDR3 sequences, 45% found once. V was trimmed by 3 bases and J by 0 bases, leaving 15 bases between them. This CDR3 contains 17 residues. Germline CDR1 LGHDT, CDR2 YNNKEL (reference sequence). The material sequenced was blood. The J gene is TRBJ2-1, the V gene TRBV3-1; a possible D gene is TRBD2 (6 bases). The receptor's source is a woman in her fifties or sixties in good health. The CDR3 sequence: CASSQRDWRSSYNEQFF. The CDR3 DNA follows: TGTGCCAGCAGCCAGAGGGACTGGAGGAGCTCCTACAATGAGCAGTTCTTC.